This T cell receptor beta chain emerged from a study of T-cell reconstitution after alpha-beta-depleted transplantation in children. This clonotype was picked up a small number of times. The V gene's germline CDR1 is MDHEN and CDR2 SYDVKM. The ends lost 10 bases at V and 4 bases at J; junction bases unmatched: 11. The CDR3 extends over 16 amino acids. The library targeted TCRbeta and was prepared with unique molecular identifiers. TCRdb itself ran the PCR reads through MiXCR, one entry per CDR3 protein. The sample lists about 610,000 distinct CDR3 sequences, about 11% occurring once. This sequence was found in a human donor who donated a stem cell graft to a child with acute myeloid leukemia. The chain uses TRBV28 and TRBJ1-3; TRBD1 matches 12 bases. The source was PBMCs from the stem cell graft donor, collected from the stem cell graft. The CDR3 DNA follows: TGTGCCACCCTTTCCTGGGACAGGGGGCCAGGAAACACCATATATTTT. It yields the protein CATLSWDRGPGNTIYF.